This T cell receptor (beta chain) was sequenced in a study of lymphopenia after photon versus proton radiotherapy. Study-wide findings and caveats: Photon-treated patients lost naive T cells and TCR diversity; proton-treated stayed stable. Post-nadir diversity loss with photons came from oligoclonal expansion, particularly CD8+ Temra cells. Only patients who died were analyzed for survival; proton advantage is unproven. In patients who died, overall survival fell as post-nadir TCR diversity dropped more.

TCRdb's table, derived via immunoSEQ multiplex PCR, lists solely in-frame clones and lacks some. The sample has about 40,000 clones; about 84% are singletons. Germline assignment: CDR1 LNHDA and CDR2 SQIVND (reference sequence). The CDR3 runs to 15 residues. With 0 bases removed from V and 3 bases from J, the gap between germline ends came to 12 bases. Notes on this clone: Its antigen is as yet unknown.

The chain links TRBV19 to TRBJ2-7, with unresolved D. The material was peripheral blood, obtained from a patient treated with photon-based radiotherapy. This TCR was sampled from a man aged 45-65 years with gastric cancer. The CDR3 DNA reads TGTGCCAGTAGTATAGACGATGTTAGGCGCTACGAGCAGTACTTC. Translating gives CASSIDDVRRYEQYF.